A single sample gave rise to the 18 T cell receptor beta chains below, sequenced in a study of cytotoxic CD8 clonotypes in ibrutinib-treated CLL. Clones were sequenced by immunoSEQ multiplex PCR, and TCRdb holds only the in-frame ones, with some missing. The sample yields 270,000 or so clones, approximately 79% seen once. Material: PBMCs, obtained at disease progression, from a patient treated with ibrutinib. These receptors were taken from a human donor with chronic lymphocytic leukemia.

This chain connects TRBV12-2 to TRBJ2-3; the listed D gene, TRBD1, was not tested against the DNA. TRBV12-2 corresponds to a pseudogene. CDR3 size: 18 residues. CDR3 region: CASRMLIMGTETTDTQYF. The DNA of the CDR3 is TGTGCAAGTCGCATGCTTATAATGGGGACAGAAACCACAGATACGCAGTATTTT.

The CDR3 DNA is TGTGCCAGTCGTCCGAAGGGACAGTCACCCTACAATGAGCAGTTCTTC. Translation: CASRPKGQSPYNEQFF. J is TRBJ2-1 and V is TRBV5-4, with TRBD1 identical over 7 bases. The CDR3 covers 16 residues. The trim removed 8 bases at V and 2 bases at J, leaving 13 bases unmatched. Germline CDR1 and CDR2: SGHNT and YYREEE (reference sequence).

V and J are TRBV9 and TRBJ2-7; TRBD1 is a possible D gene (6 bases). The CDR3 consists of 15 residues. Trimming pared 4 bases from V and 5 bases from J, leaving 19 bases between. From germline, CDR1 is SGDLS and CDR2 YYNGEE. This CDR3 is CASSPLTRGGHEQYF. CDR3 nucleotides: TGTGCCAGCAGCCCCTTAACCAGGGGCGGCCACGAGCAGTACTTC.

V is TRBV5-8 and J is TRBJ1-1; TRBD1 is a possible D gene (6 bases). Germline lookup yields CDR1 SGHTS and CDR2 YDEGEE. This CDR3 region has 14 residues. Trimming cost V 4 bases and J 1 base, with 11 bases left between them. The CDR3 spells CASSPIQGNTEAFF. CDR3 DNA: TGTGCCAGCAGCCCAATACAGGGGAACACTGAAGCTTTCTTT.

The V gene is TRBV13, the J gene TRBJ2-7, with 9 bases aligning to TRBD1. This CDR3 has 13 residues. The germline V gene has CDR1 PRHDT and CDR2 FYEKMQ (reference sequence). The V segment lost 3 bases and the J segment 5 bases; nucleotides outside the gene matches: 2. This chain's CDR3 is CASSLGQGDEQYF. The CDR3 coding sequence is TGTGCCAGCAGCTTGGGACAGGGAGACGAGCAGTACTTC. The variable domain in full, with the rest retrieved from reference TRBV13 and TRBJ2-7, is AAGVIQSPRHLIKEKRETATLKCYPIPRHDTVYWYQQGPGQDPQFLISFYEKMQSDKGSIPDRFSAQQFSDYHSELNMSSLELGDSALYFCASSLGQGDEQYFGPGTRLTVT.

This clone was picked up a small number of times. The V and J genes are TRBV18 and TRBJ2-3; D remains unclear. CDR1 and CDR2 from the germline V gene are KGHSH and LQKENI. The CDR3 has 13 amino acids. Trimming left V 4 bases short and J 6 bases short, with 11 bases between. DNA of the CDR3: TGTGCCAGCTCACGGAGAGTAGGGGATACGCAGTATTTT. Protein sequence: CASSRRVGDTQYF.

The rearrangement joins TRBV19 to TRBJ1-1; a possible D gene is TRBD1 (6 bases). CDR1 and CDR2 from the germline V gene are LNHDA and SQIVND (reference sequence). Between the trimmed V and J ends, which lost 5 bases and 2 bases, there was a span of 12 bases. This CDR3 comprises 14 residues. This CDR3 reads CASSPYRENTEAFF. The CDR3 nucleotides read TGTGCCAGTAGTCCTTACAGGGAAAACACTGAAGCTTTCTTT.

The V and J genes are TRBV11-2 and TRBJ2-3; 10 bases are a match to TRBD2. The CDR3 spans 16 residues. The ends lost 5 bases at V and 2 bases at J; junction bases unmatched: 7. The germline V gene encodes CDR1 SGHAT and CDR2 FQNNGV. CDR3 bases: TGTGCCAGCAGCCTCACTAGCGGGATCAACACAGATACGCAGTATTTT. It codes for CASSLTSGINTDTQYF. Complete variable domain (other parts from reference TRBV11-2 and TRBJ2-3): EAGVAQSPRYKIIEKRQSVAFWCNPISGHATLYWYQQILGQGPKLLIQFQNNGVVDDSQLPKDRFSAERLKGVDSTLKIQPAKLEDSAVYLCASSLTSGINTDTQYFGPGTRLTVL.

V and J are TRBV9 and TRBJ2-2; weak D call: TRBD2 (5 bases). This CDR3 region has 16 residues. Per germline, CDR1 SGDLS and CDR2 YYNGEE. Between the trimmed V and J ends, which lost 3 bases and 4 bases, there was a span of 16 bases. DNA of the CDR3: TGTGCCAGCAGCGCCAGAGTGGTAGGGAGCACCGGGGAGCTGTTTTTT. This translates into CASSARVVGSTGELFF. Using reference TRBV9 and TRBJ2-2 for the parts outside the CDR3, the full variable domain is DSGVTQTPKHLITATGQRVTLRCSPRSGDLSVYWYQQSLDQGLQFLIQYYNGEERAKGNILERFSAQQFPDLHSELNLSSLELGDSALYFCASSARVVGSTGELFFGEGSRLTVL.

The rearrangement uses TRBV18 and TRBJ1-5; TRBD1 is a possible D gene (5 bases). Trimming removed 3 bases at V and 7 bases at J, with 19 bases between. This CDR3 contains 16 residues. Looked up from germline, CDR1 is KGHSH and CDR2 is LQKENI. The DNA for the CDR3 is TGTGCCAGCTCACCGGGTACCGGGACCGGACTGCAGCCCCAGCATTTT. Protein product: CASSPGTGTGLQPQHF.

V and J are TRBV7-6 and TRBJ2-7; unclear D gene. Between the trimmed V and J ends, which lost 2 bases and 3 bases, there was a span of 8 bases. This CDR3 is 13 amino acids long. Germline CDR1 and CDR2: SGHVS and FNYEAQ. The CDR3 DNA sequence: TGTGCCAGCAGCTTAAATGGTAACTACGAGCAGTACTTC. This translates into CASSLNGNYEQYF.

Regarding this clone: This same CDR3 is encoded by further DNA sequences in the sample. The J gene is TRBJ2-3, the V gene TRBV29-1; D is possibly TRBD1 (7 bases). The CDR3 length is 12 residues. Germline CDR1 is SQVTM and CDR2 is ANQGSEA. V was pared by 6 bases and J by 5 bases, with 12 bases between. CDR3 bases: TGCAGCGTAGGGCAGGGGGGAGATACGCAGTATTTT. This gives the protein CSVGQGGDTQYF.

The chain uses TRBV6-5 and TRBJ1-1; TRBD1 is a possible D gene (5 bases). CDR1 and CDR2 from the germline V gene are MNHEY and SVGAGI. This CDR3 has 14 amino acids. V shed 6 bases and J shed 5 bases, with 16 bases lying between them. The CDR3 DNA reads as TGTGCCAGCAGCGGGACCCCGGGGGGGACTGAAGCTTTCTTT. This sequence encodes CASSGTPGGTEAFF.

V usage is TRBV11-2 and J usage is TRBJ2-7; D unclear. The CDR3 sequence is 14 residues long. The ends were cut back, 2 bases at V and 0 bases at J, with 8 bases in the middle. Germline V gene lookup returns CDR1 SGHAT and CDR2 FQNNGV. CDR3 loop: CASSLMAPSYEQYF. CDR3 nucleotide sequence: TGTGCCAGCAGCTTAATGGCACCCTCCTACGAGCAGTACTTC.

This rearrangement joins TRBV4-2 to TRBJ2-7; D might be TRBD1 (6 bases). Germline-derived CDR1 and CDR2 are LGHNA and YNFKEQ. This CDR3 spans 15 amino acids. Trimming left V 4 bases short and J 4 bases short, with 17 bases between. The CDR3 is CASSRLPGDSYEQYF. The DNA of the CDR3 is TGTGCCAGCAGCCGCCTCCCAGGGGATAGTTACGAGCAGTACTTC.

The CDR3 nucleotides read TGTGCCAGCAGCGTAATGGGTGGGGAGCAGTACTTC. Protein product: CASSVMGGEQYF. The chain links TRBV9 to TRBJ2-7; D is ambiguous. V lost 1 base to trimming and J lost 7 bases, with 9 bases between them. CDR3 length: 12 amino acids. Germline V gene lookup returns CDR1 SGDLS and CDR2 YYNGEE.

The rearrangement uses TRBV18 and TRBJ1-4, with a tentative D call TRBD1 (5 bases). The V and J ends lost 6 bases and 8 bases respectively, with 10 bases between them. This CDR3 contains 12 residues. Germline V lookup: CDR1 KGHSH, CDR2 LQKENI. CDR3 DNA: TGTGCCAGCTCCCCAGGGATGGAAAAACTGTTTTTT. Amino acids: CASSPGMEKLFF.

This clone was observed a single time. The chain combines TRBV10-3 with TRBJ1-4; the D gene is possibly TRBD1 (6 bases). The V gene lost 0 bases and the J gene lost 7 bases, with 18 bases spanning the gap. The CDR3 length is 17 residues. Germline V gene sequence: CDR1 ENHRY, CDR2 SYGVKD. The CDR3: CAISESKAQRGGEKLFF. The CDR3 bases are TGTGCCATCAGTGAGTCGAAGGCGCAGCGAGGGGGTGAAAAACTGTTTTTT.